This TCR beta chain was found in a study of shared clonotypes between healthy human individuals. Study as a whole: The donor pool was made up of two women and a few men aged 18 to 49.

CD45RA+ naive and CD45RA-negative memory subsets were separated from CD4+ cells. Evenly divided among several immunoSEQ plates was the genomic DNA of each subset. Generated by immunoSEQ multiplex PCR, the TCRdb table keeps only in-frame clones and is missing some. This sample carries 600,000 to 700,000 clones, around four fifths of them seen once, and the ten largest clones take around 1.7%. Regarding the study as a whole: A reduction in generation probabilities was seen for non-shared clonotypes relative to those shared by all four donors.

Comments on this clone: Its antigen is still unknown.

The receptor's source is a woman in her 30s in good health. Sequencing input: memory CD4+ T cells sorted from blood. Subset described: CD45RA-negative fraction.

CDR3 protein: CASRLPGNTGELFF. Here the CDR3 DNA reads TGTGCCAGCAGACTCCCCGGGAACACCGGGGAGCTGTTTTTT. The rearrangement joins TRBV7-2 to TRBJ2-2; D remains unclear. CDR1 SGHTA and CDR2 FQGNSA come from the germline V gene. Trimming stripped 6 bases from V and 1 base from J, with 9 bases between. This CDR3 contains 14 residues.